The 12 T cell receptor beta chains in this list originate from one sample, sequenced in a study of T cells in localized non-small cell lung cancer. Clones were read by immunoSEQ multiplex PCR, and TCRdb kept only the in-frame ones, dropping some. The sample lists 1,300 or so clones; 20% to 25% were seen once. The input for sequencing was normal lung tissue next to the tumor, taken before any cancer treatment. The receptor source for this set is a woman aged 35 to 70 with stage II lung adenocarcinoma.

In this sample, this clone turned up a few times. Mismatch with germline at one junction end may stem from a read error. The rearrangement links TRBV18 to TRBJ2-7; D call uncertain. CDR1 is KGHSH, CDR2 LQKENI, per germline. The CDR3 spans 13 residues. CDR3 DNA: TGTGCCAGCTCATCACCCACCAGCTACGAGCAGTACTTC. This codes for CASSSPTSYEQYF.

This clone occurred a few times. V gene TRBV9 combines with J gene TRBJ2-5; D remains unclear. The germline gives CDR1 SGDLS, CDR2 YYNGEE. The CDR3 has 17 residues. Trimming left V 5 bases short and J 5 bases short, with 25 bases between. This chain's CDR3 is CASSEYNWIIVDETQYF. Written as DNA, the CDR3 is TGTGCCAGCAGTGAGTATAACTGGATCATCGTCGACGAGACCCAGTACTTC.

The chain is built from TRBV14 and TRBJ2-7, with D hard to call. CDR3 length: 13 residues. CDR1 and CDR2 from the germline V gene are SGHDN and FVKESK. V lost 3 bases and J 6 bases, leaving 12 bases between the germline ends. The CDR3 DNA reads TGTGCCAGCAGCCAGTATAGTAACGGCGAGCAGTACTTC. Amino acid sequence: CASSQYSNGEQYF.

The rearrangement joins TRBV28 to TRBJ2-1; tentative D call: TRBD1 (5 bases). CDR1 and CDR2 from the germline V gene are MDHEN and SYDVKM. The CDR3 is 14 residues long. V was trimmed by 3 bases and J by 5 bases, leaving 11 bases between them. The CDR3 DNA is TGTGCCAGCAGTTTTGCAGGGATGGACAATGAGCAGTTCTTC. Amino acids: CASSFAGMDNEQFF. Full variable domain (rest looked up from reference TRBV28 and TRBJ2-1): DVKVTQSSRYLVKRTGEKVFLECVQDMDHENMFWYRQDPGLGLRLIYFSYDVKMKEKGDIPEGYSVSREKKERFSLILESASTNQTSMYLCASSFAGMDNEQFFGPGTRLTVL.

Points on this clone: The sample carries other DNA sequences with the same CDR3. The chain links TRBV11-3 to TRBJ2-7, with 9 bases aligning to TRBD1. The ends lost 5 bases at V and 1 base at J; junction bases unmatched: 6. There are 15 residues in the CDR3. Germline V gene data show CDR1 as SGHNT and CDR2 as YENEEA. The CDR3 reads CASSLGTGLSYEQYF. CDR3 DNA: TGTGCCAGCAGCCTCGGGACAGGGTTATCCTACGAGCAGTACTTC. Full variable domain (remainder filled in from reference TRBV11-3 and TRBJ2-7): EAGVVQSPRYKIIEKKQPVAFWCNPISGHNTLYWYLQNLGQGPELLIRYENEEAVDDSQLPKDRFSAERLKGVDSTLKIQPAELGDSAVYLCASSLGTGLSYEQYFGPGTRLTVT.

The V and J genes are TRBV14 and TRBJ2-7, with 8 bases fitting TRBD1. Germline values: CDR1 SGHDN, CDR2 FVKESK. V was clipped by 4 bases and J by 1 base; unmatched bases: 9. This CDR3 spans 16 amino acids. The CDR3 here is CASSLSTGAISYEQYF. In DNA form, the CDR3 reads TGTGCCAGCAGCCTATCGACAGGGGCTATTTCCTACGAGCAGTACTTC.

The rearrangement joins TRBV6-8 to TRBJ2-7; tentatively, D is TRBD1 (5 bases). The CDR3 is 12 residues long. Trimming left V 5 bases short and J 3 bases short, with 8 bases between. Germline V gene data show CDR1 as MNHGY and CDR2 as SAAAGT. The CDR3 region is CASSPQDYEQYF. CDR3 sequence (DNA): TGTGCCAGCAGTCCACAGGACTACGAGCAGTACTTC.

In its sample, this clone ranks as large. The V and J genes are TRBV30 and TRBJ1-1; 8 bases match TRBD1. Germline-derived CDR1 and CDR2 are GTSNPN and SVGIG (reference sequence). J was trimmed by 1 base and V by 1 base; bases with no gene match: 8. The CDR3 contains 16 residues. The CDR3 loop reads CAWSGSETGANTEAFF. CDR3 nucleotide sequence: TGTGCCTGGAGTGGGTCAGAGACAGGGGCGAACACTGAAGCTTTCTTT.

The chain links TRBV30 to TRBJ1-1, with D unclear. There are 13 residues in the CDR3. CDR1 is GTSNPN, CDR2 SVGIG, per germline (reference sequence). The V end was cut by 3 bases, the J end by 1 base, with 9 bases between. Written as DNA, the CDR3 is TGTGCCTGGAGGCAAACAGAGAACACTGAAGCTTTCTTT. Protein sequence: CAWRQTENTEAFF.

By sample fraction, this clone is large. The chain couples TRBV11-3 to TRBJ2-3; 8 bases are shared with TRBD1. CDR3 length equals 16 residues. Germline CDR1 reads SGHNT; CDR2 reads YENEEA. V shed 1 base and J 4 bases; nucleotides not matched to a gene: 7. The CDR3 DNA is TGTGCCAGCAGCTTAGGTGGACAGGGCGTCTCAGATACGCAGTATTTT. Its protein product is CASSLGGQGVSDTQYF.

This chain connects TRBV28 to TRBJ2-1, with D perhaps given as TRBD1 or TRBD2 (5 bases each). The CDR3 is made up of 15 amino acids. Trimming removed 1 base from V and 12 bases from J, with 19 bases in between. Germline V CDR1 and CDR2: MDHEN, SYDVKM. The CDR3 DNA follows: TGTGCCAGCAGTTTATTGCACGGGGCAGGGAACGGGCAGTTCTTC. Translated: CASSLLHGAGNGQFF.

This clone was seen a handful of times. The chain combines TRBV19 with TRBJ1-2; D is unresolved. Germline V gene data show CDR1 as LNHDA and CDR2 as SQIVND (reference sequence). CDR3 length: 14 amino acids. V was pared by 5 bases and J by 8 bases, with 18 bases between. This CDR3 is CASSPSANPRGYTF. Written as DNA, the CDR3 is TGTGCCAGTAGTCCCTCAGCCAACCCGAGGGGCTACACCTTC.